This T cell receptor beta chain was recovered during a study of T cell responses to AZD1222 COVID-19 vaccine. Study-wide points: Dominant CD4 TCR responses targeted spike regions 160-218 and 743-854. Rises in breadth and depth of Spike-specific TCRs came after two AZD1222 doses. Baseline testing showed seropositivity in only a handful of AZD1222 recipients. Females outnumbered males among donors, who were mostly white British; clonal diversity was possibly underestimated.

Losses at the gene ends were 6 bases for V and 8 bases for J; bases not matched to a gene: 14. The CDR3 is 14 residues long. Germline lookup yields CDR1 SQVTM and CDR2 ANQGSEA. Remarks on this clone: Its specificity is unknown.

The assay was immunoSEQ multiplex PCR, and TCRdb's table has in-frame clones only and misses some. The repertoire holds approximately 140,000 clones, with roughly 92% as singletons. The material sequenced was peripheral blood, taken on day 0 of AZD1222 vaccination. The receptor was isolated from an adult in good health. This chain joins TRBV29-1 and TRBJ1-2; TRBD1 agrees at 8 bases. The CDR3 is CSVENGQGPRGYTF. The DNA for the CDR3 is TGCAGCGTGGAGAATGGACAGGGACCCAGAGGCTACACCTTC.